This is a list of T cell receptor beta chains from one sample in a study of cytomegalovirus exposure and HLA in healthy donors. Assay: immunoSEQ multiplex PCR; the TCRdb copy retains only in-frame clones and omits some. The repertoire has 150,000 to 200,000 clones, approximately 80% of them found once; the top ten carry roughly 3%. Sequenced: PBMCs. The receptors stem from a woman in her fifties or sixties in good health and CMV-seropositive. Each CDR3 is given with its conserved first and last residue. The D gene is left open where the match is weak. The size field is filled for only some rows; it gives once, few, many or a size class.

J	D	V	size	DNA	CDR3
TRBJ1-3	-	TRBV27	-	TGTGCCAGCAGTTTCCCGAGGGGGACTGGAAACACCATATATTTT	CASSFPRGTGNTIYF
TRBJ2-7	TRBD2	TRBV19	-	TGTGCCAGTAGTCCTCGGGGGGACTACGAGCAGTACTTC	CASSPRGDYEQYF
TRBJ2-5	-	TRBV7-6	-	TGTGCCAGCAGCTTAGGGCGGGGCCAAGAGACCCAGTACTTC	CASSLGRGQETQYF
TRBJ1-3	TRBD1	TRBV7-8	-	TGTGCCAGCAGCTTCTCGGCAGGGGGAGCAGGAAACACCATATATTTT	CASSFSAGGAGNTIYF
TRBJ1-2	TRBD1	TRBV6-5	few	TGTGCCAGCACCACGGGACAGGACTCTCATGGCTACACCTTC	CASTTGQDSHGYTF
TRBJ1-2	-	TRBV9	-	TGTGCCAGCAGCGACCCCCGGGGGGCAGGGGTCTATGGCTACACCTTC	CASSDPRGAGVYGYTF
TRBJ1-5	-	TRBV18	-	TGTGCCAGCTCGTCACAGGGAGGCAATCAGCCCCAGCATTTT	CASSSQGGNQPQHF
TRBJ2-1	-	TRBV13	once	TGTGCCAGCAGCGGTTCACAGGGACAATACGATGATGAGCAGTTCTTC	CASSGSQGQYDDEQFF
TRBJ2-1	TRBD2	TRBV2	few	TGTGCCAGCAGTGAGGAGCTAGCGGGAGTGAGTTACAATGAGCAGTTCTTC	CASSEELAGVSYNEQFF
TRBJ2-3	TRBD2	TRBV10-2	once	TGCGCCAGCAGAGTAGGACTAGCGGGAGGTGTAGATACGCAGTATTTT	CASRVGLAGGVDTQYF
TRBJ2-6	-	TRBV5-1	-	TGCGCCAGCAGCTTGGGGGCCTCTGGGGCCAACGTCCTGACTTTC	CASSLGASGANVLTF
TRBJ2-3	-	TRBV9	-	TGTGCCAGCAGCGTTGGGCAGGGAACAGATACGCAGTATTTT	CASSVGQGTDTQYF
TRBJ2-7	-	TRBV19	-	TGTGCCAGTACCGACAGCACCTACGAGCAGTACTTC	CASTDSTYEQYF